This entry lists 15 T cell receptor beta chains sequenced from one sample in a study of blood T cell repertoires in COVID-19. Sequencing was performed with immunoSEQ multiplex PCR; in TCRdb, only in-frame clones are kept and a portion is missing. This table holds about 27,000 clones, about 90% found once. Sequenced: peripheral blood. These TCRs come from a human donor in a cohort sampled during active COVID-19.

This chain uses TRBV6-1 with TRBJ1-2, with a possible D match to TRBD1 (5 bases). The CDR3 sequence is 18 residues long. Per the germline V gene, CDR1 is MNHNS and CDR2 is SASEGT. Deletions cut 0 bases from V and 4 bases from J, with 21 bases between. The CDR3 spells CASSEAGGGALGSYGYTF. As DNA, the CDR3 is TGTGCCAGCAGTGAAGCGGGGGGAGGAGCCCTGGGGAGCTATGGCTACACCTTC.

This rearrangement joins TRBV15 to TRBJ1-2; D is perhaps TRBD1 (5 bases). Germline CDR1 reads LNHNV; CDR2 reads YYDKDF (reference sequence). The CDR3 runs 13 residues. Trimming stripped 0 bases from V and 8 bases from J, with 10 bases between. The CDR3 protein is CATSRDLREGYTF. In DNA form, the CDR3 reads TGTGCCACCAGCAGAGATCTCAGGGAAGGCTACACCTTC.

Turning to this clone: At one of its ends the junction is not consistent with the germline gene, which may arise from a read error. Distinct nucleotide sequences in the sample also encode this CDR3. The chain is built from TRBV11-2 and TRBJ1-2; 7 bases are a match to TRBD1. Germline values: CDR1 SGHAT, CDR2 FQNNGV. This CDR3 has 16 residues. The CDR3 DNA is TGTGCCAGCAGCGCTAATTCGGGACAGAATAACTATGGCTATACCTTC. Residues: CASSANSGQNNYGYTF.

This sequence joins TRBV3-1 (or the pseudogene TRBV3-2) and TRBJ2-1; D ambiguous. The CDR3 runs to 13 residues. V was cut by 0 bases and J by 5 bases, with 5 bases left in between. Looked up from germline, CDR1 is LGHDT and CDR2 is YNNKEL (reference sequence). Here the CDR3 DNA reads TGTGCCAGCAGCCAAGACAGAAACAATGAGCAGTTCTTC. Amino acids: CASSQDRNNEQFF.

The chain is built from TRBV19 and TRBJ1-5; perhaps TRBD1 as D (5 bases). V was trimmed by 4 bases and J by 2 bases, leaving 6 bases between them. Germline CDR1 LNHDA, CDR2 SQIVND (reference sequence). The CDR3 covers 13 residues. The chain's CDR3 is CASSTGRNQPQHF. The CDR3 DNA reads TGTGCCAGTAGTACAGGGCGCAATCAGCCCCAGCATTTT. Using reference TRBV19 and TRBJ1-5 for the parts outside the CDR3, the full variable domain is DGGITQSPKYLFRKEGQNVTLSCEQNLNHDAMYWYRQDPGQGLRLIYYSQIVNDFQKGDIAEGYSVSREKKESFPLTVTSAQKNPTAFYLCASSTGRNQPQHFGDGTRLSIL.

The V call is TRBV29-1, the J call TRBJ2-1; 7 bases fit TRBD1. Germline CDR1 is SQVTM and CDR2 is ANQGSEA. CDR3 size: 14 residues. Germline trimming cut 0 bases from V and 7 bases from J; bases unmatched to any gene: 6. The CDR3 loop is CSVEERGPWNEQFF. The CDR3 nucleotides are TGCAGCGTTGAAGAAAGGGGGCCGTGGAATGAGCAGTTCTTC.

CDR3 bases: TGTGCCAGCCATGGCCTAGCGCGGACTGAAGCTTTCTTT. Translation: CASHGLARTEAFF. V gene TRBV5-6 combines with J gene TRBJ1-1, with no clear D. The CDR3 totals 13 residues. Trimming pared 7 bases from V and 5 bases from J, leaving 15 bases between. CDR1 and CDR2 from the germline V gene are SGHDT and YYEEEE. The full variable domain, with the rest looked up from reference TRBV5-6 and TRBJ1-1, is DAGVTQSPTHLIKTRGQQVTLRCSPKSGHDTVSWYQQALGQGPQFIFQYYEEEERQRGNFPDRFSGHQFPNYSSELNVNALLLGDSALYLCASHGLARTEAFFGQGTRLTVV.

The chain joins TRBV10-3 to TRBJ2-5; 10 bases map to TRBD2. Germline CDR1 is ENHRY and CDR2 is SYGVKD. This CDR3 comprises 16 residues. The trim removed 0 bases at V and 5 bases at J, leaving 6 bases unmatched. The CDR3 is CAISESKRGGRETQYF. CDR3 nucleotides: TGTGCCATCAGTGAGTCGAAGCGGGGGGGACGGGAGACCCAGTACTTC.

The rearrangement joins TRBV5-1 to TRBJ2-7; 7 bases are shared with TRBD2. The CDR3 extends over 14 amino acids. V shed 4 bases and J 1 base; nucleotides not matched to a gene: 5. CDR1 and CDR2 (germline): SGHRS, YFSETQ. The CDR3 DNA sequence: TGCGCCAGCAGCCAGGGACTAACGTCCTACGAGCAGTACTTC. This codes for CASSQGLTSYEQYF.

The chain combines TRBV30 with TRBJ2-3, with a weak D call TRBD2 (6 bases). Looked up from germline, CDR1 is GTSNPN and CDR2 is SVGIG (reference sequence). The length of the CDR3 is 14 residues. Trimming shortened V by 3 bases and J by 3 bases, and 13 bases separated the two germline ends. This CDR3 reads CAWRPPGGTDTQYF. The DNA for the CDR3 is TGTGCCTGGAGACCCCCCGGAGGGACAGATACGCAGTATTTT.

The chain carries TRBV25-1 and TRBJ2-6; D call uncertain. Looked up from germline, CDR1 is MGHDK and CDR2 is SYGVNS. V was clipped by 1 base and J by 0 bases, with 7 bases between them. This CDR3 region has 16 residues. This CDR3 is CASSESHFSGANVLTF. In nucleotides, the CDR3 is TGTGCCAGCAGTGAATCCCATTTCTCTGGGGCCAACGTCCTGACTTTC.

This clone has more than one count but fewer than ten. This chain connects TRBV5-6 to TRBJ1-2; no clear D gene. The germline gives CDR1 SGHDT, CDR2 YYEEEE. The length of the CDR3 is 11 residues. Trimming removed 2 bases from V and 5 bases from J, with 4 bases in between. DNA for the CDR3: TGTGCCAGCAGCTTCGGGTATGGCTACACCTTC. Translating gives CASSFGYGYTF.

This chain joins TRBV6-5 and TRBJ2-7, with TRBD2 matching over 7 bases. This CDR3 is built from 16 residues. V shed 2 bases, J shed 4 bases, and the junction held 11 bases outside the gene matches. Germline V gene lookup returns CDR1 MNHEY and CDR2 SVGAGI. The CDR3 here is CASSYTPGGSLYEQYF. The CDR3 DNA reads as TGTGCCAGCAGTTACACCCCAGGCGGGAGTCTGTACGAGCAGTACTTC.

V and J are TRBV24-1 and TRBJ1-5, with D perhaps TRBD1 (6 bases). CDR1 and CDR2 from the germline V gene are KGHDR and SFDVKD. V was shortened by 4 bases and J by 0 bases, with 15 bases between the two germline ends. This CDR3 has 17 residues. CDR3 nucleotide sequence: TGTGCCACCAGTGACCGCCGGGACAACTATAGCAATCAGCCCCAGCATTTT. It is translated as CATSDRRDNYSNQPQHF.

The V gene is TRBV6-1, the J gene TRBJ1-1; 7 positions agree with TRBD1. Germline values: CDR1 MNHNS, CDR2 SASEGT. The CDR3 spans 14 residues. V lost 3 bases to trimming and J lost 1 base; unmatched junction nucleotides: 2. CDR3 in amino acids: CASSENRGNTEAFF. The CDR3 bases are TGTGCCAGCAGTGAGAACAGGGGGAACACTGAAGCTTTCTTT.